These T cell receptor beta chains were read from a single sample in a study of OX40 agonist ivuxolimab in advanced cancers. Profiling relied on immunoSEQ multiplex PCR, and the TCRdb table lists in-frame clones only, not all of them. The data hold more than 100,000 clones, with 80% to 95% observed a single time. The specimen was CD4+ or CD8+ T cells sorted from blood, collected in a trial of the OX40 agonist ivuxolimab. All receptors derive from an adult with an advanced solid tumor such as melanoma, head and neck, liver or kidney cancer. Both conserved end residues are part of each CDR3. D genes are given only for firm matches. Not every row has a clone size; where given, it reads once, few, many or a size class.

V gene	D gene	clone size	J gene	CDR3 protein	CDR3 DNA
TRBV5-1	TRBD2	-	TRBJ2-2	CASSVAGGLNTGELFF	TGCGCCAGCAGCGTAGCGGGGGGCCTGAACACCGGGGAGCTGTTTTTT
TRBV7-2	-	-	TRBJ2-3	CASSLAGPDTQYF	TGTGCCAGCAGCTTAGCGGGTCCAGATACGCAGTATTTT
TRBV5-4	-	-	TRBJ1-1	CASSVGPAGTFF	TGTGCCAGCAGCGTGGGACCCGCGGGGACTTTCTTT
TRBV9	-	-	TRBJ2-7	CASSARREANEQYF	TGTGCCAGCAGCGCCCGACGGGAAGCTAACGAGCAGTACTTC
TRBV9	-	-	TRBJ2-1	CASSVGGPPEAFYNEQFF	TGTGCCAGCAGCGTAGGAGGGCCCCCCGAGGCGTTCTACAATGAGCAGTTCTTC
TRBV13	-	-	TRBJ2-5	CASSFSSAQETQYF	TGTGCCAGCAGCTTTAGCAGCGCCCAAGAGACCCAGTACTTC
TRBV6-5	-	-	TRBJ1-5	CASSYRGSNQPQHF	TGTGCCAGCAGTTACCGAGGTAGCAATCAGCCCCAGCATTTT
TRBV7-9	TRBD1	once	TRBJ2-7	CASSLDRGYDEQYF	TGTGCCAGCAGCTTAGACAGGGGCTATGACGAGCAGTACTTC
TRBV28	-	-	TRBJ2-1	CASSLSLYNEQFF	TGTGCCAGCAGTTTAAGCCTTTACAATGAGCAGTTCTTC
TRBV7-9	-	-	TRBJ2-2	CASSRRSNTGELFF	TGTGCCAGCAGCCGACGGTCGAACACCGGGGAGCTGTTTTTT
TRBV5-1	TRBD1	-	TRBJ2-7	CASSLVATGEYEQYF	TGCGCCAGCAGCTTGGTTGCGACAGGGGAGTACGAGCAGTACTTC
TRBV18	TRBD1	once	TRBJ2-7	CASSPGADRVQEQYF	TGTGCCAGCTCACCTGGGGCTGACAGGGTACAGGAGCAGTACTTC
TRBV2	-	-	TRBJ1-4	CASSATGGNNEKLFF	TGTGCCAGCAGTGCCACGGGGGGGAATAATGAAAAACTGTTTTTT
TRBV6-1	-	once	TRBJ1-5	CASSDQGRGQPQHF	TGTGCCAGCAGTGACCAGGGGAGGGGACAGCCCCAGCATTTT
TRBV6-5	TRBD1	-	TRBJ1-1	CASSRTGLNTEAFF	TGTGCCAGCAGTCGGACAGGGCTGAACACTGAAGCTTTCTTT
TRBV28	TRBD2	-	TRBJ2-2	CASSLAGGPRTGELFF	TGTGCCAGCAGCTTAGCGGGAGGGCCCCGGACCGGGGAGCTGTTTTTT
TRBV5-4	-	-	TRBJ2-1	CASSPRGGGGYNEQFF	TGTGCCAGCAGCCCCAGGGGGGGCGGGGGCTACAATGAGCAGTTCTTC
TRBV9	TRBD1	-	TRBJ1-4	CASSVMTGGGEKLFF	TGTGCCAGCAGCGTAATGACAGGGGGCGGTGAAAAACTGTTTTTT
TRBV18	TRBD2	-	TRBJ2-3	CASSLSSGRSTDTQYF	TGTGCCAGCTCCCTCTCTAGCGGGAGAAGCACAGATACGCAGTATTTT
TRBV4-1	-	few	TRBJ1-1	CASSQDPGHDTEAFF	TGCGCCAGCAGCCAAGATCCGGGGCATGACACTGAAGCTTTCTTT
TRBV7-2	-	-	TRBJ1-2	CASSLREGVRYTF	TGTGCCAGCAGCTTAAGGGAAGGGGTTCGCTACACCTTC
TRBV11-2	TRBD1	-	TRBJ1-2	CASSLETGVSSGYTF	TGTGCCAGCAGCTTAGAAACAGGGGTTTCATCTGGCTACACCTTC
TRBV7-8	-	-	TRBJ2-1	CASSSGTLGEQFF	TGTGCCAGCAGTTCCGGGACTTTGGGTGAGCAGTTCTTC
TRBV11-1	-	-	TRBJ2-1	CASSLVGTGRRAFF	TGTGCCAGCAGCTTAGTGGGAACAGGGCGGCGGGCGTTCTTC
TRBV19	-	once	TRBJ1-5	CASSIPTGVSNQPQHF	TGTGCCAGTAGTATCCCGACGGGCGTCTCCAATCAGCCCCAGCATTTT
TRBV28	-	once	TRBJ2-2	CASSPLGSTNTGELFF	TGTGCCAGCAGTCCCCTAGGGAGCACGAACACCGGGGAGCTGTTTTTT
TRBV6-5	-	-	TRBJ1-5	CASSPRGPTNQPQHF	TGTGCCAGCAGCCCCAGGGGCCCTACTAATCAGCCCCAGCATTTT
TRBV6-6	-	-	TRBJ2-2	CASSPTGPNTGELFF	TGTGCCAGCAGTCCCACGGGACCGAACACCGGGGAGCTGTTTTTT
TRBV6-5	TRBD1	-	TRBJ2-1	CASRYTGGIHEQFF	TGTGCCAGCAGGTACACAGGGGGTATCCATGAGCAGTTCTTC
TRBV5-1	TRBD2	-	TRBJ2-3	CASSLPGAGETDTQYF	TGCGCCAGCAGCCTACCGGGTGCGGGGGAGACAGATACGCAGTATTTT
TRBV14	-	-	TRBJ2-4	CASSPGLLAKNIQYF	TGTGCCAGCAGCCCGGGACTCCTAGCCAAAAACATTCAGTACTTC
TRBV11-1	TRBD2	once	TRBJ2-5	CASSPPGGGAGQETQYF	TGTGCCAGCAGCCCCCCTGGCGGGGGGGCAGGGCAAGAGACCCAGTACTTC
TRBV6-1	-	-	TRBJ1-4	CASSPDRPRTEKLFF	TGTGCCAGCAGTCCGGACAGACCGCGGACTGAAAAACTGTTTTTT
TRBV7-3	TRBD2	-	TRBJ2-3	CASSFSGGLSTDTQYF	TGTGCCAGCAGCTTTAGCGGGGGGCTTAGCACAGATACGCAGTATTTT
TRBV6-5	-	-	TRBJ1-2	CASSNSGTGYGYTF	TGTGCCAGCAGTAACTCAGGGACGGGCTATGGCTACACCTTC
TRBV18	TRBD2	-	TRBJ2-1	CASSPLTSGGKEQFF	TGTGCCAGCTCACCCCTGACTAGCGGGGGGAAGGAGCAGTTCTTC
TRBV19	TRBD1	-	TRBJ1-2	CASSKGQGKTHGYTF	TGTGCCAGTAGTAAAGGACAGGGCAAGACTCATGGCTACACCTTC
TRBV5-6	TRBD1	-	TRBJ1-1	CASSPPGQEMNTEAFF	TGTGCCAGCAGCCCTCCGGGACAGGAGATGAACACTGAAGCTTTCTTT
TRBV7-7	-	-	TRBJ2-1	CASSIGAYNEQFF	TGTGCCAGCAGCATCGGGGCCTACAATGAGCAGTTCTTC
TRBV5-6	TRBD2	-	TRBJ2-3	CASSLVGLEDTDTQYF	TGTGCCAGCAGCTTAGTAGGACTAGAGGACACAGATACGCAGTATTTT
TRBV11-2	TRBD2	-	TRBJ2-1	CASSLDLAAGEQFF	TGTGCCAGCAGCTTAGACCTAGCGGCCGGTGAGCAGTTCTTC
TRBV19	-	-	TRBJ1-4	CASSSTARGNEKLFF	TGTGCCAGTAGTAGCACGGCGCGGGGTAATGAAAAACTGTTTTTT
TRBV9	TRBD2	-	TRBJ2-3	CASSVDSGRSTDTQYF	TGTGCCAGCAGCGTAGATAGCGGGAGGAGCACAGATACGCAGTATTTT
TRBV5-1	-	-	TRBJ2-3	CASSLAGTDTQYF	TGCGCCAGCAGCTTGGCCGGCACAGATACGCAGTATTTT
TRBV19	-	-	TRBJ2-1	CASSSLQYSYNEQFF	TGTGCCAGTAGTTCCCTCCAATACTCCTACAATGAGCAGTTCTTC
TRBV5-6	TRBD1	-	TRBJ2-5	CASRRVQGQETQYF	TGTGCCAGCAGGCGGGTACAGGGGCAAGAGACCCAGTACTTC
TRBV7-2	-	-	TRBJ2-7	CASSSNRGYEQYF	TGTGCCAGCAGCTCGAACAGAGGCTACGAGCAGTACTTC
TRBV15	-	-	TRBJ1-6	CATSRVANSPLHF	TGTGCCACCAGCAGAGTTGCCAATTCACCCCTCCACTTT
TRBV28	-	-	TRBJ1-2	CASMGLVDYGYTF	TGTGCCAGCATGGGGTTAGTTGACTATGGCTACACCTTC
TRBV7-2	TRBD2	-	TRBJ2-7	CASSTTSGSGEQYF	TGTGCCAGCAGCACGACTAGCGGGAGCGGCGAGCAGTACTTC
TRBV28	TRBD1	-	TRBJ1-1	CASHLVPSAPGGGLMNTEAFF	TGTGCCAGCCACCTAGTCCCTTCGGCACCAGGGGGGGGTTTGATGAACACTGAAGCTTTCTTT
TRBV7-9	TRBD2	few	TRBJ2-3	CASSRPSGRTDTQYF	TGTGCCAGCAGCCGACCTAGCGGCCGCACAGATACGCAGTATTTT